What follows are 5 T cell receptor beta chains derived from one specimen sequenced in a study of blood T cell repertoires in COVID-19. TCRdb's copy holds only in-frame clones and misses some; the assay was immunoSEQ multiplex PCR. The table includes more than 200,000 clones, roughly 80% detected once. The sample comprised peripheral blood. The receptors derive from an elderly woman with acute or convalescent COVID-19.

The chain has TRBV6-5 and TRBJ2-1; D uncertain. The CDR3 is 15 residues long. The germline V and J ends were trimmed by 7 bases and 0 bases, with 13 bases remaining between them. Germline V gene lookup returns CDR1 MNHEY and CDR2 SVGAGI. The CDR3 DNA reads TGTGCCAGCACCCCCCTCCGGAGCTCCTACAATGAGCAGTTCTTC. Its translation: CASTPLRSSYNEQFF.

About this clone: One end of the junction does not line up with germline, which may come from a read error. The J gene is TRBJ2-7, the V gene TRBV4-1; 10 bases are shared with TRBD1. The germline gives CDR1 MGHRA, CDR2 YSYEKL. The CDR3 has 16 amino acids. The CDR3 DNA follows: TGCGCCAGCAGCCTCTACCGGGACAGGGGCTTCTCACCCGTGTTTTTC. Translating it yields CASSLYRDRGFSPVFF.

The chain joins TRBV28 to TRBJ2-7, with D perhaps TRBD1 (5 bases). The length of the CDR3 is 14 residues. V dropped 7 bases and J dropped 0 bases, with 13 bases sitting between them. CDR1 and CDR2 (germline): MDHEN, SYDVKM. CDR3 in amino acids: CASTLSTVSYEQYF. The CDR3 DNA reads TGTGCCAGCACCCTTTCGACAGTCTCCTACGAGCAGTACTTC.

There are a few counts of this clone. The chain couples TRBV5-1 to TRBJ2-3, with 7 nucleotides matching TRBD2. The CDR3 has 12 amino acids. V was pared by 1 base and J by 11 bases, with 4 bases of the junction left unmatched. Looked up from germline, CDR1 is SGHRS and CDR2 is YFSETQ. As DNA, the CDR3 is TGCGCCAGCAGCTTGACTAGCGAAATGCAGTATTTT. Translation: CASSLTSEMQYF. Full variable domain (outside the CDR3, taken from reference TRBV5-1 and TRBJ2-3): KAGVTQTPRYLIKTRGQQVTLSCSPISGHRSVSWYQQTPGQGLQFLFEYFSETQRNKGNFPGRFSGRQFSNSRSEMNVSTLELGDSALYLCASSLTSEMQYFGPGTRLTVL.

This chain connects TRBV15 to TRBJ2-6; unclear D gene. V gave up 5 bases and J gave up 1 base, with 12 bases separating them. The CDR3 length is 16 residues. The germline gives CDR1 LNHNV, CDR2 YYDKDF (reference sequence). This CDR3 reads CATSGGSFSGANVLTF. In DNA form, the CDR3 reads TGTGCCACCAGCGGCGGTTCGTTTTCTGGGGCCAACGTCCTGACTTTC.